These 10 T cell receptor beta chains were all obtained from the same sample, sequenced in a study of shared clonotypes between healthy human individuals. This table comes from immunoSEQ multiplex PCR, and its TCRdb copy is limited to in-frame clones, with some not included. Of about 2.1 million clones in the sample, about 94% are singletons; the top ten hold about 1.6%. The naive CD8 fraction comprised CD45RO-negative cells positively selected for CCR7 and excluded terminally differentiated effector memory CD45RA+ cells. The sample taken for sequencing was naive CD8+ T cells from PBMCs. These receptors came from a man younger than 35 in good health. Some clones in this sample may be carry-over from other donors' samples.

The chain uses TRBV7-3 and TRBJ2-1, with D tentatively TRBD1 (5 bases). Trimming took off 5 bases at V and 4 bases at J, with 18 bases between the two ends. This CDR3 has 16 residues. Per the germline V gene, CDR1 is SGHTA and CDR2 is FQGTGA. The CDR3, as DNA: TGTGCCAGCAGCCCGAAGGGGCCAGCGTCTTACAATGAGCAGTTCTTC. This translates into CASSPKGPASYNEQFF.

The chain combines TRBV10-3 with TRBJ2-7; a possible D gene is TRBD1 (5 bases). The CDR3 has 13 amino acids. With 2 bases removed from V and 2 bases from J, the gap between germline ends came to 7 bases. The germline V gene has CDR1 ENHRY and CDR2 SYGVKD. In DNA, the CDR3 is TGTGCCATCAGTGAGGTGGACACCTACGAGCAGTACTTC. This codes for CAISEVDTYEQYF.

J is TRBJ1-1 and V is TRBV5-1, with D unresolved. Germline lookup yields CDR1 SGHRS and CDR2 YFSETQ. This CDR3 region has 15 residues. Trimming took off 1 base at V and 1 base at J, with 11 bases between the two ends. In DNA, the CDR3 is TGCGCCAGCAGCTTGTATATGGTTGGGAACACTGAAGCTTTCTTT. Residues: CASSLYMVGNTEAFF.

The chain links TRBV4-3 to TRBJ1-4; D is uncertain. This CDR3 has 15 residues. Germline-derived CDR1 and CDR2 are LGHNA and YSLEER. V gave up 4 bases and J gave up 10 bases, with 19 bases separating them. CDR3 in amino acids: CASSPNSLIWGKLFF. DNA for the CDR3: TGCGCCAGCAGCCCCAACAGCCTCATATGGGGAAAACTGTTTTTT.

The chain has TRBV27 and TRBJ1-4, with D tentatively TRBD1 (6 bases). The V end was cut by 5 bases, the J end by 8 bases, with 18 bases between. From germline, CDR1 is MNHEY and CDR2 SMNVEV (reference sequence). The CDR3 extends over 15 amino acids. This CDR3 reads CASSATGNGREKLFF. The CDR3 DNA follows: TGTGCCAGCAGTGCCACAGGGAATGGGAGGGAAAAACTGTTTTTT. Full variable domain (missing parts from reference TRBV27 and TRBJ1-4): EAQVTQNPRYLITVTGKKLTVTCSQNMNHEYMSWYRQDPGLGLRQIYYSMNVEVTDKGDVPEGYKVSRKEKRNFPLILESPSPNQTSLYFCASSATGNGREKLFFGSGTQLSVL.

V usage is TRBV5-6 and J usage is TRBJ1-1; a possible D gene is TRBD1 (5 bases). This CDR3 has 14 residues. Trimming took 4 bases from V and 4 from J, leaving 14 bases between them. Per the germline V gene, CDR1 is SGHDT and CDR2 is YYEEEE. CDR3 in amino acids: CASSPEMGPTEAFF. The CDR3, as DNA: TGTGCCAGCAGCCCCGAGATGGGGCCCACTGAAGCTTTCTTT.

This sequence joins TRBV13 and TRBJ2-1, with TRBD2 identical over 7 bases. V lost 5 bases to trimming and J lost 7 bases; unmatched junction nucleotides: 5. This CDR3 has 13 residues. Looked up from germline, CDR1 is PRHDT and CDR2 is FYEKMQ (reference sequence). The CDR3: CASSTARGNEQFF. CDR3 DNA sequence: TGTGCCAGCAGCACCGCGCGGGGGAATGAGCAGTTCTTC.

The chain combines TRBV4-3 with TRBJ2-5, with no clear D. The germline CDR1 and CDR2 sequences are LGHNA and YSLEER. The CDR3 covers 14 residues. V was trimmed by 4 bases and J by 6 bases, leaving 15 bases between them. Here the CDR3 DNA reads TGCGCCAGCAGCCCCAAGGACGGCGCCCAGACCCAGTACTTC. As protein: CASSPKDGAQTQYF.

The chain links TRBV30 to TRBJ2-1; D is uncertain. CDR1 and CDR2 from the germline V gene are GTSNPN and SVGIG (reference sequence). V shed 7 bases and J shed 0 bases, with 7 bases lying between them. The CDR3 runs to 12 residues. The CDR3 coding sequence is TGTGCCTCCGGCCTCTCCTACAATGAGCAGTTCTTC. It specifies CASGLSYNEQFF.

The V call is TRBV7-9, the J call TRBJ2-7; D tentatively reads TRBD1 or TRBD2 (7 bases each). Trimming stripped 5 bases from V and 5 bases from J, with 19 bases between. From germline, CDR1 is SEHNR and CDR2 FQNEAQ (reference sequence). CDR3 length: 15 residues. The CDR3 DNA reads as TGTGCCAGCAGCATCAGAAGCGGGACAGTGGACGAGCAGTACTTC. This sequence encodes CASSIRSGTVDEQYF.